This is a list of T cell receptor beta chains from one sample in a study of blood T cell repertoires in COVID-19. Data came from immunoSEQ multiplex PCR; TCRdb stores just in-frame clones and leaves some out. The data show fewer than 300,000 clones, with roughly 84% seen just once and less than 20% held by the top ten. Sequenced input: peripheral blood. The receptors originated from a person aged 65 to 85 with COVID-19, enrolled during active disease. Both conserved end residues are part of each CDR3. Fields, in order: J gene, V gene, clone size, D gene, CDR3 protein, CDR3 DNA. The D gene is left open where the match is weak. Size values are once, few and many counts, or a class for expanded clones, and some rows have none.

j_call: TRBJ1-3; v_call: TRBV19; clone_size: NA; d_call: NA; cdr3_aa: CANYRVTGNTIYF; cdr3_nt: TGTGCCAACTACAGGGTGACAGGAAACACCATATATTTT
j_call: TRBJ2-3; v_call: TRBV7-9; clone_size: NA; d_call: NA; cdr3_aa: CASSKGEGADTQYF; cdr3_nt: TGTGCCAGCAGCAAAGGCGAGGGGGCAGATACGCAGTATTTT
j_call: TRBJ1-6; v_call: TRBV9; clone_size: NA; d_call: TRBD1; cdr3_aa: CASSPRDRALTNSPLHF; cdr3_nt: TGTGCCAGCAGCCCACGGGACAGGGCCCTGACTAATTCACCCCTCCACTTT
j_call: TRBJ1-5; v_call: TRBV27; clone_size: NA; d_call: NA; cdr3_aa: CASSLFPQEDQPQHF; cdr3_nt: TGTGCCAGCAGTTTATTTCCACAGGAAGATCAGCCCCAGCATTTT
j_call: TRBJ2-7; v_call: TRBV7-8; clone_size: once; d_call: TRBD2; cdr3_aa: CASSFGGGASYEQYF; cdr3_nt: TGTGCCAGCAGCTTTGGCGGGGGGGCGTCCTACGAGCAGTACTTC
j_call: TRBJ2-7; v_call: TRBV7-9; clone_size: once; d_call: NA; cdr3_aa: CASSVSGQQNYEQYF; cdr3_nt: TGTGCCAGCAGCGTATCCGGACAGCAAAATTACGAGCAGTACTTC
j_call: TRBJ2-5; v_call: TRBV6-2/TRBV6-3; clone_size: NA; d_call: TRBD2; cdr3_aa: CASSYSVSSGNLETQYF; cdr3_nt: TGTGCCAGCAGTTACTCGGTATCCAGCGGGAACTTAGAGACCCAGTACTTC
j_call: TRBJ1-2; v_call: TRBV19; clone_size: NA; d_call: NA; cdr3_aa: CASSQTNSGGYTF; cdr3_nt: TGTGCCAGTAGTCAAACTAACAGCGGTGGCTACACCTTC
j_call: TRBJ1-1; v_call: TRBV28; clone_size: NA; d_call: NA; cdr3_aa: CASSLVNSEAFF; cdr3_nt: TGTGCCAGCAGTCTAGTTAATTCTGAAGCTTTCTTT
j_call: TRBJ1-5; v_call: TRBV4-2; clone_size: NA; d_call: TRBD1; cdr3_aa: CASSQLLGQVQPQHF; cdr3_nt: TGTGCCAGCAGCCAACTCTTAGGACAGGTCCAGCCCCAGCATTTT
j_call: TRBJ1-2; v_call: TRBV3-1/TRBV3-2; clone_size: NA; d_call: TRBD1; cdr3_aa: CASSQGGRGGMVGYTF; cdr3_nt: TGTGCCAGCAGCCAAGGGGGCCGAGGGGGCATGGTTGGCTACACCTTC
j_call: TRBJ1-4; v_call: TRBV2; clone_size: NA; d_call: NA; cdr3_aa: CASSGTGREGEKLFF; cdr3_nt: TGTGCCAGCAGTGGTACAGGCAGGGAAGGAGAAAAACTGTTTTTT
j_call: TRBJ2-1; v_call: TRBV5-4; clone_size: NA; d_call: NA; cdr3_aa: CASSQTGIFLSYNEQFF; cdr3_nt: TGTGCCAGCAGCCAAACGGGGATCTTTCTCTCCTACAATGAGCAGTTCTTC
j_call: TRBJ2-1; v_call: TRBV28; clone_size: NA; d_call: NA; cdr3_aa: CASRDRGLYNEQFF; cdr3_nt: TGTGCCAGCAGGGACAGAGGACTCTACAATGAGCAGTTCTTC
j_call: TRBJ1-2; v_call: TRBV19; clone_size: few; d_call: NA; cdr3_aa: CASSTGSSNYGYTF; cdr3_nt: TGTGCCAGTAGTACAGGCAGCTCTAACTATGGCTACACCTTC
j_call: TRBJ1-5; v_call: TRBV28; clone_size: NA; d_call: NA; cdr3_aa: CASSLMSYQPQHF; cdr3_nt: TGTGCCAGCAGTTTAATGTCCTATCAGCCCCAGCATTTT
j_call: TRBJ1-2; v_call: TRBV29-1; clone_size: NA; d_call: TRBD1; cdr3_aa: CSALQGSYGYTF; cdr3_nt: TGCAGCGCTTTACAGGGGTCCTATGGCTACACCTTC
j_call: TRBJ2-2; v_call: TRBV9; clone_size: NA; d_call: TRBD2; cdr3_aa: CATGTGRDTGELFF; cdr3_nt: TGTGCCACGGGCACGGGGAGGGACACCGGGGAGCTGTTTTTT
j_call: TRBJ2-1; v_call: TRBV9; clone_size: NA; d_call: TRBD2; cdr3_aa: CASSPKGPLAAQYNEQFF; cdr3_nt: TGTGCCAGCAGCCCAAAGGGGCCGCTAGCGGCACAATACAATGAGCAGTTCTTC